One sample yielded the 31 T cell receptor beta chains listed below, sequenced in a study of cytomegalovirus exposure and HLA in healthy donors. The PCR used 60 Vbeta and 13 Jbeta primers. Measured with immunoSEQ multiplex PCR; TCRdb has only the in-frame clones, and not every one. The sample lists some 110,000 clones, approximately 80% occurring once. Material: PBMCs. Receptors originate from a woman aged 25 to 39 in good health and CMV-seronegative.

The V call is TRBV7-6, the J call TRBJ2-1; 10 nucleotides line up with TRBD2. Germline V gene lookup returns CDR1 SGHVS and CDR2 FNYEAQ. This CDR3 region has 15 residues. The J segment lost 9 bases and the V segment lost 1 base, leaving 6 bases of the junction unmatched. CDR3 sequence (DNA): TGTGCCAGCAGCTTAGACGCTAGCGGGAGTGTTGAGCAGTTCTTC. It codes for CASSLDASGSVEQFF. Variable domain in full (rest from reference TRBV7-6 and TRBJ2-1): GAGVSQSPRYKVTKRGQDVALRCDPISGHVSLYWYRQALGQGPEFLTYFNYEAQQDKSGLPNDRFSAERPEGSISTLTIQRTEQRDSAMYRCASSLDASGSVEQFFGPGTRLTVL.

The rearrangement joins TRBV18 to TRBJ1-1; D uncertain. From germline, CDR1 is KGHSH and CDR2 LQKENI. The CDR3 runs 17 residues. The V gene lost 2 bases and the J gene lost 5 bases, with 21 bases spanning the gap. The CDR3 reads CASSPMEGLVIGTEAFF. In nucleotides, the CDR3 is TGTGCCAGCTCACCAATGGAGGGTTTAGTTATTGGAACTGAAGCTTTCTTT.

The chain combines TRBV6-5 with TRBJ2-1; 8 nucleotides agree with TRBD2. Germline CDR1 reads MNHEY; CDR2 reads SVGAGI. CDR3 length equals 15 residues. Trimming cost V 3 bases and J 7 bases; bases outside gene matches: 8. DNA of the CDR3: TGTGCCAGCAGTTATAGCGGGGCGGAGAGGAATGAGCAGTTCTTC. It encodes CASSYSGAERNEQFF.

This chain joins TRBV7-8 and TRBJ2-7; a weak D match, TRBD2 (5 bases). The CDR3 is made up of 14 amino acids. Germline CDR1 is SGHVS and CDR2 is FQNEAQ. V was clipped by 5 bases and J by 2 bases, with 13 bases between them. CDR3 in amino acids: CASSVRTGTYEQYF. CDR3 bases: TGTGCCAGCAGCGTTCGGACGGGAACCTACGAGCAGTACTTC.

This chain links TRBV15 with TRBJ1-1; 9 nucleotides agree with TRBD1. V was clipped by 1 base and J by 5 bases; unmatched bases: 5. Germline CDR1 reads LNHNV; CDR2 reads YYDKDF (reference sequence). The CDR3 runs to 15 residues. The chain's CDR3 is CATSRAQGASTEAFF. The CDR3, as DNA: TGTGCCACCAGCAGAGCACAGGGGGCGAGTACTGAAGCTTTCTTT.

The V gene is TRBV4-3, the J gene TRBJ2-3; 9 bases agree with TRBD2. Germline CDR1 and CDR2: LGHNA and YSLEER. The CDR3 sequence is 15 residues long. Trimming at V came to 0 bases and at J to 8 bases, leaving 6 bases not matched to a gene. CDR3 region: CASSQDGGTSRTQYF. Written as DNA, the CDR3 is TGCGCCAGCAGCCAAGATGGAGGGACTAGCCGTACGCAGTATTTT.

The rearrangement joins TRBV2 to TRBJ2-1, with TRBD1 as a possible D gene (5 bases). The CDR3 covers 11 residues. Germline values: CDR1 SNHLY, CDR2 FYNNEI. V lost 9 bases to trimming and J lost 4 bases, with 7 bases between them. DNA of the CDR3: TGTGCCAGACAGGCATACAATGAGCAGTTCTTC. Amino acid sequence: CARQAYNEQFF.

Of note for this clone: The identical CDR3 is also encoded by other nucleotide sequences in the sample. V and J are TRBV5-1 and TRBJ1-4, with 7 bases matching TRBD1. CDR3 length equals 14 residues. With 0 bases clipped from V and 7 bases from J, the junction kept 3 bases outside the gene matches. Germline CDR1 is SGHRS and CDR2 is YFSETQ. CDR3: CASSLGQGGEKLFF. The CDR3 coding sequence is TGCGCCAGCAGCTTGGGTCAGGGGGGTGAAAAACTGTTTTTT.

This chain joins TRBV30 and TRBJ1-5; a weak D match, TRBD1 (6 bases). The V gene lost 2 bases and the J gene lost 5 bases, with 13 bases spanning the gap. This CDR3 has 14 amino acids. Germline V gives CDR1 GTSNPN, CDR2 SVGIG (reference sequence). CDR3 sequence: CAWSRGLKDQPQHF. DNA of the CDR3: TGTGCCTGGAGTAGGGGGTTGAAGGATCAGCCCCAGCATTTT.

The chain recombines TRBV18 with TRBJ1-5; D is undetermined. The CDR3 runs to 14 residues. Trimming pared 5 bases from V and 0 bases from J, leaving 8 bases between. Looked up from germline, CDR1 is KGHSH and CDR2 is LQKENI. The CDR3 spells CASSDTFSNQPQHF. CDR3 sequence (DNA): TGTGCCAGCTCAGACACCTTTAGCAATCAGCCCCAGCATTTT. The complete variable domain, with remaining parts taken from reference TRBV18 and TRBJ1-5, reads NAGVMQNPRHLVRRRGQEARLRCSPMKGHSHVYWYRQLPEEGLKFMVYLQKENIIDESGMPKERFSAEFPKEGPSILRIQQVVRGDSAAYFCASSDTFSNQPQHFGDGTRLSIL.

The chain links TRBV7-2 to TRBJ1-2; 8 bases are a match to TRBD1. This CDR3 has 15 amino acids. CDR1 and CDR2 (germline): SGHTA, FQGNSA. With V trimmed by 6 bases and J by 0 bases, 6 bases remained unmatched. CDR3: CASSRKQGANYGYTF. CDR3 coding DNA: TGTGCCAGCAGTAGAAAACAGGGGGCTAACTATGGCTACACCTTC.

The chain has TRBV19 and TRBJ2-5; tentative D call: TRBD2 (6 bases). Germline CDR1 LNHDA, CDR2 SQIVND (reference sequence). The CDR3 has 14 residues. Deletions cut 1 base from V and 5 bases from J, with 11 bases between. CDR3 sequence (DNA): TGTGCCAGTAGTATAGCGGGGCTAGCGGAGACCCAGTACTTC. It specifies CASSIAGLAETQYF.

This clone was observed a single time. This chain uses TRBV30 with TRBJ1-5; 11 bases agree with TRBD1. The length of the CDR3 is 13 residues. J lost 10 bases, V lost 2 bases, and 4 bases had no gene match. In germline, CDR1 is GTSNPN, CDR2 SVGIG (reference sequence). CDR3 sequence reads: CAWSWTGGHPQHF. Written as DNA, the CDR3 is TGTGCCTGGAGTTGGACAGGGGGCCATCCCCAGCATTTT.

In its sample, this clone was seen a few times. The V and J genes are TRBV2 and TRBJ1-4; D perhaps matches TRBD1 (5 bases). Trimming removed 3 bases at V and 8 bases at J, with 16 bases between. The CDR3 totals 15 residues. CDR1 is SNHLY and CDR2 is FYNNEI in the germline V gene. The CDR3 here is CASSDSLGGGEKLFF. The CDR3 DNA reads TGTGCCAGCAGTGATAGTTTGGGGGGTGGCGAAAAACTGTTTTTT. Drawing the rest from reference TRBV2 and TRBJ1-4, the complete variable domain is EPEVTQTPSHQVTQMGQEVILRCVPISNHLYFYWYRQILGQKVEFLVSFYNNEISEKSEIFDDQFSVERPDGSNFTLKIRSTKLEDSAMYFCASSDSLGGGEKLFFGSGTQLSVL.

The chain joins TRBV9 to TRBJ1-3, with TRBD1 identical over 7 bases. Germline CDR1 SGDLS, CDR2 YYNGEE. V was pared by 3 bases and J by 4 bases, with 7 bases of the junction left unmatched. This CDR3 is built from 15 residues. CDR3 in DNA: TGTGCCAGCAGCGGCGACAGGGTGCGCGGAAACACCATATATTTT. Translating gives CASSGDRVRGNTIYF.

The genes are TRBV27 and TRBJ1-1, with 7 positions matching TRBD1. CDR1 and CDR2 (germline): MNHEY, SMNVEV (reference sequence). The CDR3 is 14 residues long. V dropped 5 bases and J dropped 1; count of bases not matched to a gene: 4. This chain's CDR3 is CASSPGQWNTEAFF. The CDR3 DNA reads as TGTGCCAGCAGTCCGGGACAGTGGAACACTGAAGCTTTCTTT.

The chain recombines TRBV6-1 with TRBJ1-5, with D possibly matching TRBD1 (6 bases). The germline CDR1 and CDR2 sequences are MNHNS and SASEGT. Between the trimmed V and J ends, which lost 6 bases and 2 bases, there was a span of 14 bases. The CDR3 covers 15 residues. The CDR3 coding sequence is TGTGCCAGCAGCCCACAGGGTACGGGCAATCAGCCCCAGCATTTT. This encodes CASSPQGTGNQPQHF.

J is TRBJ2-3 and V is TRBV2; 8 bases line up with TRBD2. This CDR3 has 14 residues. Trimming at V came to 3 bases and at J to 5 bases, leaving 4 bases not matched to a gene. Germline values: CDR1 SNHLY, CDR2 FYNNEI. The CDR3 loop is CASSDTGGIDTQYF. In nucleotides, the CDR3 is TGTGCCAGCAGTGATACGGGAGGGATAGATACGCAGTATTTT.

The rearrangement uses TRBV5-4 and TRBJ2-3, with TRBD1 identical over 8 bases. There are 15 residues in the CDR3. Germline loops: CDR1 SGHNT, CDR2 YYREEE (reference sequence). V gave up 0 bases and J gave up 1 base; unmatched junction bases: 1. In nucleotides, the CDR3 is TGTGCCAGCAGCTTGGCGACAGGGGGCACAGATACGCAGTATTTT. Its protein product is CASSLATGGTDTQYF.

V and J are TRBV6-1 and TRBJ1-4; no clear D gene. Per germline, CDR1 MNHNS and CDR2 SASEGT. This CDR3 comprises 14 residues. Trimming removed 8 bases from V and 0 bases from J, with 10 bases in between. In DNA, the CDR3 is TGTGCCAGCGGGCCAGACGCAACTAATGAAAAACTGTTTTTT. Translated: CASGPDATNEKLFF.

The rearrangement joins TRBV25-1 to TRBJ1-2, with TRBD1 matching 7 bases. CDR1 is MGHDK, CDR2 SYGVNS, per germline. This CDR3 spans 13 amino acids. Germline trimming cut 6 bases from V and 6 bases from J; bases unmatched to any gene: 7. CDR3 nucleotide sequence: TGTGCCAGCAGCCAATCGACAGGGCATGGCTACACCTTC. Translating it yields CASSQSTGHGYTF.

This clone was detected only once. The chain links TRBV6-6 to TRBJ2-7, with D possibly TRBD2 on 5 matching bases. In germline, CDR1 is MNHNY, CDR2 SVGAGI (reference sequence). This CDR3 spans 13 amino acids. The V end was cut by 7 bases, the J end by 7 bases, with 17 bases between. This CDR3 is CASTQLSGGEQYF. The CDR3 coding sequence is TGTGCCAGCACCCAACTTAGTGGAGGAGAGCAGTACTTC.

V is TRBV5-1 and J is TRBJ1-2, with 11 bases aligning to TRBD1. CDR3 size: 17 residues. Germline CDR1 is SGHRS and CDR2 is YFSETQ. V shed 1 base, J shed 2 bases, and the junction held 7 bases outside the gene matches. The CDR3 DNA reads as TGCGCCAGCAGCTTGAGAATGGGACAGGGGGACAACTATGGCTACACCTTC. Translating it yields CASSLRMGQGDNYGYTF.

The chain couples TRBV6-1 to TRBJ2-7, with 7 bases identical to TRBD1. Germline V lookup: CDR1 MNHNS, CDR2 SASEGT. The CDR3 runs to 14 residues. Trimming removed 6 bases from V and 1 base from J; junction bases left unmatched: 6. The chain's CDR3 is CASRGTANSYEQYF. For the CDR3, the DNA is TGTGCCAGCAGGGGGACAGCTAATTCCTACGAGCAGTACTTC.

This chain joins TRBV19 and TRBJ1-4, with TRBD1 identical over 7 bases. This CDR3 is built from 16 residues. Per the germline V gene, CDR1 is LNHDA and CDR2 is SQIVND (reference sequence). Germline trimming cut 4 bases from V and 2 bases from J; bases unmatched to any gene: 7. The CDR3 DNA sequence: TGTGCCAGTAGTACCGGGACAGCGGAGACTAATGAAAAACTGTTTTTT. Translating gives CASSTGTAETNEKLFF.

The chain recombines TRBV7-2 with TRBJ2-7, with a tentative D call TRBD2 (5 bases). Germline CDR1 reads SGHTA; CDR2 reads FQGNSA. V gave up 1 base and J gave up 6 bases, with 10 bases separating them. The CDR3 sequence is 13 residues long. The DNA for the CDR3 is TGTGCCAGCAGCTTAGTTAGTCGGGGCGAGCAGTACTTC. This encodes CASSLVSRGEQYF.

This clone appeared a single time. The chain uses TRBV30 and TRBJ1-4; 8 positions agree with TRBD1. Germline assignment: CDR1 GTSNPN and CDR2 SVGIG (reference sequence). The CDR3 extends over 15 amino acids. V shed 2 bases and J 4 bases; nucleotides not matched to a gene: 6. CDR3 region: CAWSWSGTGNEKLFF. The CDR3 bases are TGTGCCTGGAGTTGGTCCGGGACAGGTAATGAAAAACTGTTTTTT.

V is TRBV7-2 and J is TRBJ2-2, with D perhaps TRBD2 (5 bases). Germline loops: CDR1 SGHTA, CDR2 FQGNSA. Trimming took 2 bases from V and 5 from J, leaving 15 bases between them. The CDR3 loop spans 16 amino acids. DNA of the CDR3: TGTGCCAGCAGCTTATTGAAAGCGGCCGATACCGGGGAGCTGTTTTTT. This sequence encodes CASSLLKAADTGELFF.

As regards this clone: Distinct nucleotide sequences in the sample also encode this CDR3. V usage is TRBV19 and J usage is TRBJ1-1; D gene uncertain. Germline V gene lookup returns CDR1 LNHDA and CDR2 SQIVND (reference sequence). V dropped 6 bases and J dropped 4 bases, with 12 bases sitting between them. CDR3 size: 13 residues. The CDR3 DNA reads TGTGCCAGTAGCCCCGGTGGGAGCACTGAAGCTTTCTTT. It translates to CASSPGGSTEAFF.

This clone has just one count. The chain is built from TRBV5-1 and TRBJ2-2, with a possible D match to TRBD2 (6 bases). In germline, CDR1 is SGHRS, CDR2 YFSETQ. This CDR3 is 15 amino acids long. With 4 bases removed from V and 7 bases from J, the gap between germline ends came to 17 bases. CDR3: CASSSGLSRVGELFF. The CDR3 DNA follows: TGCGCCAGCAGCAGCGGACTATCCCGCGTCGGGGAGCTGTTTTTT.

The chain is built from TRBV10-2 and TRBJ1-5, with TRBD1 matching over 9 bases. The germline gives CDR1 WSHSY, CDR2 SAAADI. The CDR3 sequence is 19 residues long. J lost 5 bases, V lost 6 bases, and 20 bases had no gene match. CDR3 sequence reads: CASSAEQGAVDVWYQPQHF. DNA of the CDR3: TGCGCCAGCAGCGCCGAACAGGGGGCGGTTGACGTCTGGTATCAGCCCCAGCATTTT.